A single TCR beta chain is shown here with its context. Categorization into cohorts depended on clinical history that participants reported. This entry comes from a study of blood T cell repertoires in COVID-19. As for the study in general: COVID-19 samples from acute and convalescent phases originated in the United States, Italy and Spain.

The CDR3 has 12 amino acids. V dropped 3 bases and J dropped 6 bases, with 11 bases sitting between them. Germline values: CDR1 DFQATT, CDR2 SNEGSKA (reference sequence). Profiling relied on immunoSEQ multiplex PCR, and the TCRdb table lists in-frame clones only, not all of them. The sample holds around 390,000 clones, approximately 87% seen once. This chain connects TRBV20-1 to TRBJ1-2; D ambiguous. Sequences were obtained from PBMCs or T cells enriched from blood (not recorded which). The TCR was taken from a woman aged 45-59 years who had recovered from COVID-19. The CDR3 coding sequence is TGCAGTGCTAGTACCCGTGTAGATGGCTACACCTTC. Encoded protein: CSASTRVDGYTF.